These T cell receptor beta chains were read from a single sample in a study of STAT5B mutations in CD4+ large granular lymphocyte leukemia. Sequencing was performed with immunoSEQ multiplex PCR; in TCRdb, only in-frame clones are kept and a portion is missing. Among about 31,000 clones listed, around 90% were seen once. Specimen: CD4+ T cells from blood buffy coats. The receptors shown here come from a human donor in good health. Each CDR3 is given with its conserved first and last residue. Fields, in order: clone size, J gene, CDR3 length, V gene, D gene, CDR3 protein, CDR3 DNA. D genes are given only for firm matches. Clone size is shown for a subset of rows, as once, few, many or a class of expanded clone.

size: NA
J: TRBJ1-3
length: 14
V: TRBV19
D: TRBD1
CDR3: CASSRQGGSDTIYF
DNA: TGTGCCAGTAGTCGACAGGGAGGGAGCGACACCATATATTTT

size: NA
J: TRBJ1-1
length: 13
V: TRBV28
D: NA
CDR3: CASMGPRDTEAFF
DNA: TGTGCCAGCATGGGGCCTCGGGACACTGAAGCTTTCTTT

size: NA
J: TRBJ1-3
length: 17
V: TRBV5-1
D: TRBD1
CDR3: CASSLMRQGQAGNTIYF
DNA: TGCGCCAGCAGCTTGATGAGACAGGGTCAGGCTGGAAACACCATATATTTT

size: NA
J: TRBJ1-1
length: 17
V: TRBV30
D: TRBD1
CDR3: CAWILRGGGRVNTEAFF
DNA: TGTGCCTGGATTCTACGGGGAGGGGGCCGGGTGAACACTGAAGCTTTCTTT

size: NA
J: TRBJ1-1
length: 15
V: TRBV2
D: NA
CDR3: CASSEAQGIPTEAFF
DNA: TGTGCCAGCAGTGAAGCACAGGGTATTCCCACTGAAGCTTTCTTT

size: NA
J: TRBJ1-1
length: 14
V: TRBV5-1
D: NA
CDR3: CASSAQDMNTEAFF
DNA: TGCGCCAGCAGCGCTCAGGATATGAACACTGAAGCTTTCTTT

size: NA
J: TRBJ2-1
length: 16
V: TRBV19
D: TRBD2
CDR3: CASSIGPAGGGREQFF
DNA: TGTGCCAGTAGTATTGGTCCAGCGGGAGGAGGAAGGGAGCAGTTCTTC

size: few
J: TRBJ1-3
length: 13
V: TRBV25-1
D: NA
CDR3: CASSVGSGNTIYF
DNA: TGTGCCAGCAGTGTTGGTTCTGGAAACACCATATATTTT

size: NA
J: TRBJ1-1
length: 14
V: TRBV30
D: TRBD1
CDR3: CAWSVLSRTGEAFF
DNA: TGTGCCTGGAGTGTTCTCTCCCGGACAGGTGAAGCTTTCTTT

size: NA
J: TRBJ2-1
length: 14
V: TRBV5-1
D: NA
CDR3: CASRSRPPYNEQFF
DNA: TGCGCCAGCAGGAGCAGACCCCCGTACAATGAGCAGTTCTTC

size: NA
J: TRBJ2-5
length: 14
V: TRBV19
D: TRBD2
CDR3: CASSIRLAGETQYF
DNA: TGTGCCAGTAGTATAAGGCTAGCGGGAGAGACCCAGTACTTC

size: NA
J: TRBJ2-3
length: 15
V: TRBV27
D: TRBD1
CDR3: CASSPRGWGTDTQYF
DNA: TGTGCCAGCAGTCCCAGGGGGTGGGGCACAGATACGCAGTATTTT

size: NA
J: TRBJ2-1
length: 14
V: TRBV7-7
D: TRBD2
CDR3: CASSVGLAGNEQFF
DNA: TGTGCCAGCAGCGTGGGACTAGCGGGGAATGAGCAGTTCTTC

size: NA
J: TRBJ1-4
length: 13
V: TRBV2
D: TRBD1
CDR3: CATERTGGEKLFF
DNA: TGTGCCACCGAGAGGACAGGAGGTGAAAAACTGTTTTTT

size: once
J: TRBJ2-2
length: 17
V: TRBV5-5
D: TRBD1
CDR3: CASSLDGTGLNTGELFF
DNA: TGTGCCAGCAGCTTGGACGGGACAGGGCTGAACACCGGGGAGCTGTTTTTT

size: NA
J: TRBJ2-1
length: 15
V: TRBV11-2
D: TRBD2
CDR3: CASSLDRGGVNEQFF
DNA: TGTGCCAGCAGCTTAGATCGGGGGGGAGTCAATGAGCAGTTCTTC

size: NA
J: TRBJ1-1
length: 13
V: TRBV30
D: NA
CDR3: CAWNAREGQEAFF
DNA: TGTGCCTGGAACGCAAGAGAAGGACAGGAAGCTTTCTTT

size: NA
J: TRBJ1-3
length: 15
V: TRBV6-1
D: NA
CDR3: CASSSSGTNGNTIYF
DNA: TGTGCCAGCAGTTCTTCCGGGACAAATGGAAACACCATATATTTT

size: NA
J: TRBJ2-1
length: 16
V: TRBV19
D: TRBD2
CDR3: CASSIGTSGAYNEQFF
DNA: TGTGCCAGTAGTATAGGGACTAGCGGAGCCTACAATGAGCAGTTCTTC

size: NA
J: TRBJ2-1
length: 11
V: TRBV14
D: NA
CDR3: CASSQDYEQFF
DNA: TGTGCCAGCAGCCAAGATTATGAGCAGTTCTTC

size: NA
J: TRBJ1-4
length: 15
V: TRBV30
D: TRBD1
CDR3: CAWSSWAGGTEKLFF
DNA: TGTGCCTGGAGTTCCTGGGCAGGGGGCACGGAAAAACTGTTTTTT

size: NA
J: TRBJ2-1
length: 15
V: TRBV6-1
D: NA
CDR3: CASRITGISYNEQFF
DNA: TGTGCCAGCAGAATAACCGGGATCTCCTACAATGAGCAGTTCTTC

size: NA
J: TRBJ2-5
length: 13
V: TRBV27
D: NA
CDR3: CASSPRVGETQYF
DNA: TGTGCCAGCAGTCCCAGGGTTGGCGAGACCCAGTACTTC

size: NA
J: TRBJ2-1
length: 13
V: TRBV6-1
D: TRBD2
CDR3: CASGKGGYNEQFF
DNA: TGTGCCAGCGGAAAGGGAGGGTACAATGAGCAGTTCTTC

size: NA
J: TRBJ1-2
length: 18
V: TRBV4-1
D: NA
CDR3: CASSQGGQGRVDNYGYTF
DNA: TGCGCCAGCAGCCAAGGTGGGCAGGGGAGAGTGGATAACTATGGCTACACCTTC

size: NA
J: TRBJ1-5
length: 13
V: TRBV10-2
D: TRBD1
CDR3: CASETGDNQPQHF
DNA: TGCGCCAGCGAGACAGGGGACAATCAGCCCCAGCATTTT

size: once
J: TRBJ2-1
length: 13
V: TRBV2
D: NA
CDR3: CASSFTGFNEQFF
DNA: TGTGCCAGCAGCTTCACAGGGTTCAATGAGCAGTTCTTC

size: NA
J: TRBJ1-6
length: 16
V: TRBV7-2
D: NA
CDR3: CASSPPGTSDNSPLHF
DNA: TGTGCCAGCAGCCCTCCCGGAACCTCTGATAATTCACCCCTCCACTTT

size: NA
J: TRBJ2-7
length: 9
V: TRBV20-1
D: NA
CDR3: CSASDEQYF
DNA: TGCAGTGCTTCAGACGAGCAGTACTTC

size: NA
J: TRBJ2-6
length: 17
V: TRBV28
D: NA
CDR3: CASSPLGGVAGANVLTF
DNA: TGTGCCAGCAGTCCCCTGGGCGGGGTAGCTGGGGCCAACGTCCTGACTTTC

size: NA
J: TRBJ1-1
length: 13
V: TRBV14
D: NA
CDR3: CASSFGSNTEAFF
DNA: TGTGCCAGCAGCTTTGGATCGAACACTGAAGCTTTCTTT

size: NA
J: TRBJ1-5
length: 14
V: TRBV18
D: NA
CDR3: CASSPSGSMEPQHF
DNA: TGTGCCAGCTCACCAAGTGGCAGCATGGAGCCCCAGCATTTT

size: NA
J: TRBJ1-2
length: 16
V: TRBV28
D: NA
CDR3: CASSGRPRTSNYGYTF
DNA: TGTGCCAGCAGTGGACGACCGAGAACCTCTAACTATGGCTACACCTTC

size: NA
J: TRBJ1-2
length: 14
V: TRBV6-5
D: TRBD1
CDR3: CASSEQGGSDGYTF
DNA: TGTGCCAGCAGCGAGCAGGGGGGGTCGGATGGCTACACCTTC

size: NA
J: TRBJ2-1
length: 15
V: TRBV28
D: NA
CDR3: CASKGGADPYNEQFF
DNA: TGTGCCAGCAAGGGGGGAGCAGATCCCTACAATGAGCAGTTCTTC

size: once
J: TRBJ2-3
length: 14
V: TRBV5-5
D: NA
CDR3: CASSFPDPVYTQYF
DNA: TGTGCCAGCAGTTTCCCGGACCCAGTGTATACGCAGTATTTT

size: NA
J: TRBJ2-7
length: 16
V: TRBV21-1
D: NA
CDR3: CASSRKLGSQSCEQYF
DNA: TGTGCCAGCAGCAGAAAGCTAGGGTCGCAGAGCTGCGAGCAGTACTTC

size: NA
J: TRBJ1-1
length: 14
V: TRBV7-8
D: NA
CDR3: CASSLANPNTEAFF
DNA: TGTGCCAGCAGCTTAGCTAACCCTAACACTGAAGCTTTCTTT

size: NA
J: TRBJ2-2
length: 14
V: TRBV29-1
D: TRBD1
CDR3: CSVDPGQVTGELFF
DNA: TGCAGCGTAGACCCGGGACAGGTCACCGGGGAGCTGTTTTTT

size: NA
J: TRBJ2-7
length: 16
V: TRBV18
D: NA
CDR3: CASSPRNRAQSYEQYF
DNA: TGTGCCAGCTCACCTAGGAACAGGGCCCAATCCTACGAGCAGTACTTC

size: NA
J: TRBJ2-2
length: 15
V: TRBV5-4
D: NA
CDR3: CASSLTGTDTGELFF
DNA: TGTGCCAGCAGCTTGACAGGGACCGACACCGGGGAGCTGTTTTTT

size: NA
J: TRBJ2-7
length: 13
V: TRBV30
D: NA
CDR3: CAWSGGLTDEQYF
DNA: TGTGCCTGGAGTGGAGGGCTCACGGACGAGCAGTACTTC

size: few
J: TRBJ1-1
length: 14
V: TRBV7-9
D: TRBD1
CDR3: CASSPRDRETEAFF
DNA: TGTGCCAGCAGCCCAAGGGACAGAGAAACTGAAGCTTTCTTT

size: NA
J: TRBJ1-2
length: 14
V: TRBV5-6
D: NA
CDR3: CASSPGTLNYGYTF
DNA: TGTGCCAGCAGCCCCGGGACACTAAACTATGGCTACACCTTC

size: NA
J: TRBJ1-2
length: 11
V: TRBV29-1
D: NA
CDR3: CSVGTGYGYTF
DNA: TGCAGCGTTGGGACGGGCTATGGCTACACCTTC

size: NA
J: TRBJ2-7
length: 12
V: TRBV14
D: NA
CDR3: CASSQAFYEQYF
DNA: TGTGCCAGCAGCCAAGCCTTCTACGAGCAGTACTTC

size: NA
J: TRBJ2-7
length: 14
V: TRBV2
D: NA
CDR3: CASSVEGPPDEQYF
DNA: TGTGCCAGCAGTGTTGAGGGCCCGCCAGACGAGCAGTACTTC

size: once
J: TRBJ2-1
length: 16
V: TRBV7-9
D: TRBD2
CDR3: CASSARTSGVYNEQFF
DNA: TGTGCCAGCAGCGCAAGGACTAGCGGGGTTTACAATGAGCAGTTCTTC

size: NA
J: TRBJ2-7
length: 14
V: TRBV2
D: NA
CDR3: CASSEAGRPYEQYF
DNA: TGTGCCAGCAGTGAAGCGGGCAGGCCCTACGAGCAGTACTTC

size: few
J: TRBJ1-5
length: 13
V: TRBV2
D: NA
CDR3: CASRGGPPQPQHF
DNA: TGTGCCAGCAGGGGAGGCCCTCCTCAGCCCCAGCATTTT

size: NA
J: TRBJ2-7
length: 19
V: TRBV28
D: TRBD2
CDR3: CASSQTPGLAGGLSYEQYF
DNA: TGTGCCAGCAGTCAGACACCGGGACTAGCGGGAGGTCTCTCCTACGAGCAGTACTTC

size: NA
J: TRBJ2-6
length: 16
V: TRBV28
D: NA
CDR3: CASSHPAFPGANVLTF
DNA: TGTGCCAGCAGTCACCCGGCTTTCCCTGGGGCCAACGTCCTGACTTTC

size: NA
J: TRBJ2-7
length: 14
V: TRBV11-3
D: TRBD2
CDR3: CASSLLSGSGEQYF
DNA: TGTGCCAGCAGCCTCCTTAGCGGGAGTGGCGAGCAGTACTTC

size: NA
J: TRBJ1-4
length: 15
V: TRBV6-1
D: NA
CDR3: CASSEASRGMEKLFF
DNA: TGTGCCAGCAGTGAAGCGAGCAGGGGTATGGAAAAACTGTTTTTT

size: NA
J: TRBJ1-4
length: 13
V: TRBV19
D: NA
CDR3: CASSISGPEKLFF
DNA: TGTGCCAGTAGTATATCTGGACCCGAAAAACTGTTTTTT